The 15 T cell receptor beta chains listed next were all sequenced from one sample in a study of blood T cell repertoires in COVID-19. Produced via immunoSEQ multiplex PCR; TCRdb's table is partial and in-frame only. The sample includes about 200,000 clones, about 86% seen only once; the top ten take around 0.76%. The sample comprised peripheral blood. The source of these receptors is a woman in her 70s with acute or convalescent COVID-19.

This clone was detected once. The rearrangement links TRBV18 to TRBJ1-6, with 7 bases that match TRBD1. The CDR3 is 15 amino acids. The ends lost 3 bases at V and 7 bases at J; junction bases unmatched: 6. The germline V gene has CDR1 KGHSH and CDR2 LQKENI. CDR3 loop: CASSPDRSGNSPLHF. The CDR3 DNA sequence: TGTGCCAGCTCACCGGACAGGTCCGGGAATTCACCCCTCCACTTT.

V usage is TRBV5-1 and J usage is TRBJ1-6, with D possibly matching TRBD1 (5 bases). Trimming took off 3 bases at V and 7 bases at J, with 14 bases between the two ends. The CDR3 is 15 residues long. Looked up from germline, CDR1 is SGHRS and CDR2 is YFSETQ. DNA of the CDR3: TGCGCCAGCAGCTCGTACGACAGCTTCAATTCACCCCTCCACTTT. This sequence encodes CASSSYDSFNSPLHF.

The genes are TRBV5-1 and TRBJ1-4; TRBD1 aligns across 8 bases. CDR3 length equals 16 residues. J was trimmed by 1 base and V by 4 bases; bases with no gene match: 6. Germline lookup yields CDR1 SGHRS and CDR2 YFSETQ. CDR3 in amino acids: CASSPTTGGTNEKLFF. The DNA of the CDR3 is TGCGCCAGCAGCCCAACAACAGGGGGAACTAATGAAAAACTGTTTTTT.

The gene calls are TRBV7-2 and TRBJ1-3, with D maybe TRBD1 (6 bases). CDR1 and CDR2 from the germline V gene are SGHTA and FQGNSA. This CDR3 has 17 residues. V was shortened by 0 bases and J by 0 bases, with 12 bases between the two germline ends. The CDR3 bases are TGTGCCAGCAGCTTAGCAGCGACAGGTGCCTCTGGAAACACCATATATTTT. Protein product: CASSLAATGASGNTIYF.

This chain joins TRBV20-1 and TRBJ2-5; 14 bases map to TRBD2. V lost 3 bases, J lost 5 bases, and 14 bases stayed unmatched. The CDR3 spans 18 residues. Germline CDR1 and CDR2: DFQATT and SNEGSKA (reference sequence). CDR3 loop: CSASWRLAGGGAGETQYF. The CDR3 coding sequence is TGCAGTGCTAGTTGGAGACTAGCGGGAGGGGGGGCCGGCGAGACCCAGTACTTC.

V is TRBV27 and J is TRBJ1-1; D is possibly TRBD1 (5 bases). The CDR3 runs 13 residues. Trimming cost V 3 bases and J 5 bases, with 10 bases left between them. Per the germline V gene, CDR1 is MNHEY and CDR2 is SMNVEV (reference sequence). CDR3 in amino acids: CASSFREETEAFF. The DNA of the CDR3 is TGTGCCAGCAGTTTCAGGGAAGAAACTGAAGCTTTCTTT.

The rearrangement joins TRBV3-1 (or the pseudogene TRBV3-2) to TRBJ1-3; D is unclear. This CDR3 has 16 residues. Germline CDR1 is LGHDT and CDR2 is YNNKEL (reference sequence). Trimming shortened V by 5 bases and J by 3 bases, and 17 bases separated the two germline ends. As DNA, the CDR3 is TGTGCCAGCAGCGAACTGCCTCTCGGAGGTGGAAACACCATATATTTT. Its protein product is CASSELPLGGGNTIYF.

The rearrangement uses TRBV18 and TRBJ1-5, with D tentatively TRBD1 (6 bases). Per the germline V gene, CDR1 is KGHSH and CDR2 is LQKENI. Trimming removed 1 base from V and 7 bases from J, with 8 bases in between. The CDR3 covers 13 residues. DNA of the CDR3: TGTGCCAGCTCACCACAGGGGGACCAGCCCCAGCATTTT. Amino acid sequence: CASSPQGDQPQHF.

The chain couples TRBV6-2 or TRBV6-3 to TRBJ2-1; 10 positions agree with TRBD2. V dropped 2 bases and J dropped 8; count of bases not matched to a gene: 6. The CDR3 has 15 amino acids. Germline-derived CDR1 and CDR2 are MNHEY and SVGEGT. The CDR3 region is CASSYLGLAFDEQFF. The CDR3 DNA sequence: TGTGCCAGCAGTTACCTGGGACTAGCGTTCGATGAGCAGTTCTTC.

This chain connects TRBV7-6 to TRBJ1-5, with TRBD1 matching 7 bases. The V segment lost 5 bases and the J segment 0 bases; nucleotides outside the gene matches: 7. The CDR3 spans 16 residues. CDR1 and CDR2 from the germline V gene are SGHVS and FNYEAQ. The CDR3 DNA reads as TGTGCCAGCAGCGCTAAACAGGGGTTTAGCAATCAGCCCCAGCATTTT. Residues: CASSAKQGFSNQPQHF.

This rearrangement joins TRBV24-1 to TRBJ2-3, with 8 bases that match TRBD2. The CDR3 is made up of 18 amino acids. Germline V gives CDR1 KGHDR, CDR2 SFDVKD. V shed 3 bases and J 2 bases; nucleotides not matched to a gene: 12. The CDR3 sequence: CATSDPRTSPTYTDTQYF. Written as DNA, the CDR3 is TGTGCCACCAGTGATCCCCGGACTAGCCCTACTTACACAGATACGCAGTATTTT.

V usage is TRBV14 and J usage is TRBJ1-4; TRBD1 is a possible D gene (6 bases). Trimming took 0 bases from V and 11 from J, leaving 16 bases between them. Per the germline V gene, CDR1 is SGHDN and CDR2 is FVKESK. CDR3 size: 15 residues. The CDR3 is CASSQDGGARRKLFF. CDR3 DNA: TGTGCCAGCAGCCAAGATGGGGGGGCTCGTAGGAAACTGTTTTTT.

The V and J genes are TRBV12-3 or TRBV12-4 and TRBJ1-1; D uncertain. The ends were cut back, 3 bases at V and 4 bases at J, with 6 bases in the middle. CDR3 length: 12 amino acids. The CDR3: CASSFAVTEAFF. CDR3 in DNA: TGTGCCAGCAGTTTCGCGGTCACTGAAGCTTTCTTT.

This sequence joins TRBV5-4 and TRBJ2-3; tentatively, D is TRBD2 (6 bases). The germline CDR1 and CDR2 sequences are SGHNT and YYREEE (reference sequence). V dropped 0 bases and J dropped 4 bases, with 12 bases sitting between them. The CDR3 contains 15 residues. The CDR3 region is CASSLVARRADTQYF. In nucleotides, the CDR3 is TGTGCCAGCAGCTTGGTAGCCAGGAGGGCAGATACGCAGTATTTT.

The V gene is TRBV27, the J gene TRBJ1-5; D possibly corresponds to TRBD1 (6 bases). Germline V CDR1 and CDR2: MNHEY, SMNVEV (reference sequence). The V gene lost 6 bases and the J gene lost 4 bases, with 19 bases spanning the gap. The CDR3 is made up of 16 amino acids. CDR3 in DNA: TGTGCCAGCAGCCTAAACTCCGGACAGTTTAATCAGCCCCAGCATTTT. Translating gives CASSLNSGQFNQPQHF.